These 15 T cell receptor beta chains were all obtained from the same sample, sequenced in a study of T cells in Graves' hyperthyroidism and ophthalmopathy. Researchers took RNA transcripts and amplified the TCR beta CDR3 regions from them. HTBI primers were the set used in a first-round RT-PCR of the TCR CDR3. TCRdb called the multiplex PCR reads again in MiXCR, with one record for every CDR3 protein. The sample gives 300,000 or so distinct CDR3 sequences, around a sixth of which show up once; 33% is in the top ten. Sequenced material: blood. The receptors here all came from a man aged 30 to 45 with Graves' hyperthyroidism.

The chain employs TRBV10-2 and TRBJ1-2; 8 bases line up with TRBD1. The CDR3 runs to 15 residues. In germline, CDR1 is WSHSY, CDR2 SAAADI. V shed 4 bases and J 3 bases; nucleotides not matched to a gene: 7. The CDR3 sequence is CASSGDRGYYYGYTF. The CDR3 DNA reads TGCGCCAGCAGTGGAGACAGGGGTTATTACTATGGCTACACCTTC.

In its sample, this clonotype was seen a few times. The chain's CDR3 is CSALVNYGYTF. The CDR3 DNA is TGCAGTGCTCTCGTCAACTATGGCTACACCTTC. The rearrangement links TRBV20-1 to TRBJ1-2, with unresolved D. CDR1 DFQATT and CDR2 SNEGSKA come from the germline V gene (reference sequence). The CDR3 length is 11 residues. The V and J ends lost 5 bases and 2 bases respectively, with 6 bases between them.

This clonotype was seen only a few times. The chain couples TRBV5-1 to TRBJ2-2; 9 bases line up with TRBD1. CDR3 length equals 14 residues. Looked up from germline, CDR1 is SGHRS and CDR2 is YFSETQ. J lost 8 bases, V lost 3 bases, and 5 bases had no gene match. CDR3 loop: CASSSGTGIGELFF. As DNA, the CDR3 is TGCGCCAGCAGCTCCGGGACAGGGATTGGGGAGCTGTTTTTT.

This clonotype was seen ten or more times. J is TRBJ2-3 and V is TRBV30, with D perhaps given as TRBD1 or TRBD2 (5 bases each). The CDR3 covers 13 residues. Germline CDR1 and CDR2: GTSNPN and SVGIG (reference sequence). Trimming pared 1 base from V and 8 bases from J, leaving 13 bases between. CDR3 sequence (DNA): TGTGCCTGGAGTGGGGGGAGCGGTGTTACGCAGTATTTT. It specifies CAWSGGSGVTQYF.

This sequence joins TRBV5-1 and TRBJ2-7; D is possibly TRBD1 (6 bases). With 3 bases removed from V and 6 bases from J, the gap between germline ends came to 19 bases. This CDR3 has 15 residues. CDR1 and CDR2 from the germline V gene are SGHRS and YFSETQ. Written as DNA, the CDR3 is TGCGCCAGCAGCTCCGGTGGCGGCAGGGGAATCGAGCAGTACTTC. This sequence encodes CASSSGGGRGIEQYF.

This chain uses TRBV28 with TRBJ2-7; D unclear. V dropped 3 bases and J dropped 4 bases, with 19 bases sitting between them. CDR1 is MDHEN, CDR2 SYDVKM, per germline. This CDR3 is 16 amino acids long. CDR3 bases: TGTGCCAGCAGTTTTGTAGCAGGACCGACTGAATACGAGCAGTACTTC. This codes for CASSFVAGPTEYEQYF. The full variable domain, with the rest looked up from reference TRBV28 and TRBJ2-7, is DVKVTQSSRYLVKRTGEKVFLECVQDMDHENMFWYRQDPGLGLRLIYFSYDVKMKEKGDIPEGYSVSREKKERFSLILESASTNQTSMYLCASSFVAGPTEYEQYFGPGTRLTVT.

This clonotype was found many times. The genes are TRBV3-1 and TRBJ1-1, with D perhaps matching TRBD1 (6 bases). The CDR3 covers 13 residues. V lost 3 bases and J lost 9, with 14 bases in between. CDR1 and CDR2 from the germline V gene are LGHDT and YNNKEL (reference sequence). CDR3 DNA sequence: TGTGCCAGCAGCCAGGTCCCAGGGGATAAAGCTTTCTTT. This sequence encodes CASSQVPGDKAFF.

This clonotype was seen only a few times. CDR3 nucleotide sequence: TGCGCCAGCAGCCGGGCGGGAGGGGGCGAGACCCAGTACTTC. It yields the protein CASSRAGGGETQYF. The rearrangement joins TRBV5-1 to TRBJ2-5, with 9 bases lining up with TRBD2. The V segment lost 4 bases and the J segment 5 bases; nucleotides outside the gene matches: 6. CDR3 length: 14 residues. The germline gives CDR1 SGHRS, CDR2 YFSETQ.

This rearrangement joins TRBV12-3 or TRBV12-4 to TRBJ2-2, with D unclear. This CDR3 is 12 amino acids long. Trimming took 11 bases from V and 6 from J, leaving 13 bases between them. The CDR3 coding sequence is TGTGCCGGCTGGGCAGCGCCCGGGGAGCTGTTTTTT. Encoded protein: CAGWAAPGELFF.

The rearrangement uses TRBV5-1 and TRBJ1-1; the D gene is possibly TRBD1 (5 bases). Germline V lookup: CDR1 SGHRS, CDR2 YFSETQ. V dropped 0 bases and J dropped 4 bases, with 16 bases sitting between them. The CDR3 totals 16 residues. The CDR3 DNA reads TGCGCCAGCAGCTTGGGAGGGGCTAGTTTGGGCACTGAAGCTTTCTTT. Protein product: CASSLGGASLGTEAFF.

This clonotype was seen more than once but under ten times. This chain joins TRBV6-6 and TRBJ2-5, with D unresolved. V was clipped by 2 bases and J by 1 base, with 5 bases between them. The germline gives CDR1 MNHNY, CDR2 SVGAGI (reference sequence). The CDR3 is made up of 13 amino acids. As DNA, the CDR3 is TGTGCCAGCAGTTACGAAAGCCAAGAGACCCAGTACTTC. This encodes CASSYESQETQYF.

This clonotype came up many times. The rearrangement uses TRBV28 and TRBJ2-7; D is tentatively TRBD1 or TRBD2 (5 bases each). The length of the CDR3 is 15 residues. Per the germline V gene, CDR1 is MDHEN and CDR2 is SYDVKM. Trimming pared 4 bases from V and 0 bases from J, leaving 13 bases between. The CDR3 DNA sequence: TGTGCCAGCAGTTATCCGGGACGCAGCTCCTACGAGCAGTACTTC. Its protein product is CASSYPGRSSYEQYF.

The J gene is TRBJ2-1, the V gene TRBV11-3; 8 bases map to TRBD2. CDR3 length equals 15 residues. Per the germline V gene, CDR1 is SGHNT and CDR2 is YENEEA. The V segment lost 2 bases and the J segment 8 bases; nucleotides outside the gene matches: 8. The CDR3 reads CASSLTAGASDEQFF. CDR3 sequence (DNA): TGTGCCAGCAGCTTAACAGCGGGAGCTAGCGATGAGCAGTTCTTC.

With regard to this clonotype: This could be a read error, since a much larger clone is one nucleotide away. CDR3 residues: CASRVGGDQPQHF. DNA for the CDR3: TGTGCCAGCAGAGTAGGGGGGGATCAGCCCCAGCATTTT. The chain combines TRBV7-9 with TRBJ1-5; D possibly corresponds to TRBD1 (6 bases). Trimming shortened V by 6 bases and J by 5 bases, and 11 bases separated the two germline ends. Per the germline V gene, CDR1 is SEHNR and CDR2 is FQNEAQ (reference sequence). This CDR3 contains 13 residues.

This clonotype was recorded at least ten times. The gene calls are TRBV3-1 and TRBJ1-1, with D possibly TRBD1 on 5 matching bases. The V gene's germline CDR1 is LGHDT and CDR2 YNNKEL (reference sequence). V lost 1 base and J 5 bases, leaving 8 bases between the germline ends. This CDR3 comprises 13 residues. For the CDR3, the DNA is TGTGCCAGCAGCCAAGCAGGGAGTACTGAAGCTTTCTTT. Encoded protein: CASSQAGSTEAFF.